The next 23 T cell receptor beta chains were all read from a single sample in a study of long-term antiretroviral therapy in people with HIV. Runs used v3.0 of the immunoSEQ assay and were done at survey level. Sequencing was performed with immunoSEQ multiplex PCR; in TCRdb, only in-frame clones are kept and a portion is missing. The data hold about 19,000 clones, with around 90% observed a single time. Sequencing was performed on unsorted PBMCs, taken 2.1 years after starting antiretroviral therapy. All receptors derive from a man between 18 and 35 years old with HIV.

The gene calls are TRBV4-3 and TRBJ2-7, with TRBD1 matching over 7 bases. Germline V lookup: CDR1 LGHNA, CDR2 YSLEER. V lost 5 bases to trimming and J lost 3 bases; unmatched junction nucleotides: 7. CDR3 size: 14 residues. The CDR3 bases are TGCGCCAGCAGCGTTGACAGGGTAGGCTACGAGCAGTACTTC. Translated: CASSVDRVGYEQYF.

The chain employs TRBV30 and TRBJ2-7, with 7 bases fitting TRBD1. CDR3 length: 14 amino acids. V lost 8 bases to trimming and J lost 0 bases; unmatched junction nucleotides: 10. Germline CDR1 and CDR2: GTSNPN and SVGIG (reference sequence). CDR3 loop: CAGTRGPSSYEQYF. The CDR3 nucleotides read TGTGCCGGTACTAGGGGGCCCAGCTCCTACGAGCAGTACTTC.

The chain combines TRBV4-3 with TRBJ1-1; a weak D match, TRBD1 (6 bases). The V gene's germline CDR1 is LGHNA and CDR2 YSLEER. The CDR3 totals 12 residues. V was cut by 1 base and J by 6 bases, with 6 bases left in between. In DNA, the CDR3 is TGCGCCAGCAGCCAAGCAGGGGCTGAAGCTTTCTTT. It specifies CASSQAGAEAFF.

The chain couples TRBV4-1 to TRBJ1-5; D possibly corresponds to TRBD1 (5 bases). Trimming removed 1 base from V and 4 bases from J, with 8 bases in between. The CDR3 length is 14 residues. Looked up from germline, CDR1 is MGHRA and CDR2 is YSYEKL. CDR3 protein: CASSQVRGNQPQHF. CDR3 nucleotide sequence: TGCGCCAGCAGCCAAGTTCGGGGGAATCAGCCCCAGCATTTT.

V gene TRBV7-2 combines with J gene TRBJ2-7, with D tentatively TRBD2 (6 bases). V was shortened by 5 bases and J by 6 bases, with 17 bases between the two germline ends. CDR3 length equals 14 residues. The germline V gene encodes CDR1 SGHTA and CDR2 FQGNSA. DNA of the CDR3: TGTGCCAGCAGCGGTCGACTAGTACGGGCCGAGCAGTACTTC. Protein product: CASSGRLVRAEQYF.

The chain employs TRBV6-6 and TRBJ2-2; 8 bases match TRBD2. Losses at the gene ends were 6 bases for V and 7 bases for J; bases not matched to a gene: 10. The CDR3 spans 15 residues. Germline lookup yields CDR1 MNHNY and CDR2 SVGAGI (reference sequence). CDR3 residues: CASRGSGINRGELFF. The CDR3 DNA follows: TGTGCCAGCAGAGGTAGCGGGATCAATCGCGGGGAGCTGTTTTTT.

The V gene is TRBV7-9, the J gene TRBJ1-2; D unresolved. V was shortened by 7 bases and J by 3 bases, with 12 bases between the two germline ends. The CDR3 has 13 residues. Germline CDR1 reads SEHNR; CDR2 reads FQNEAQ (reference sequence). As DNA, the CDR3 is TGTGCCAGCACAACCCAATGGTACTATGGCTACACCTTC. This encodes CASTTQWYYGYTF.

This chain connects TRBV13 to TRBJ1-1; no reliable D call. The ends were cut back, 5 bases at V and 8 bases at J, with 9 bases in the middle. The germline gives CDR1 PRHDT, CDR2 FYEKMQ (reference sequence). This CDR3 is 11 amino acids long. CDR3 bases: TGTGCCAGCAGCCCCATGCAAGAAGCTTTCTTT. Translation gives CASSPMQEAFF.

V and J are TRBV10-3 and TRBJ1-4; no firm D call. V lost 7 bases, J lost 5 bases, and 8 bases lay in between. Looked up from germline, CDR1 is ENHRY and CDR2 is SYGVKD. CDR3 length equals 12 residues. Here the CDR3 reads CAINSGNEKLFF. CDR3 coding DNA: TGTGCCATCAATTCGGGGAATGAAAAACTGTTTTTT.

In nucleotides, the CDR3 is TGTGCCAGCAGCTTAGAACAGGGGGTTTCGTACGAGCAGTACTTC. It encodes CASSLEQGVSYEQYF. This rearrangement joins TRBV7-6 to TRBJ2-7, with 8 nucleotides matching TRBD1. V lost 1 base to trimming and J lost 4 bases; unmatched junction nucleotides: 6. The CDR3 sequence is 15 residues long. Per the germline V gene, CDR1 is SGHVS and CDR2 is FNYEAQ. The variable domain in full, with the rest retrieved from reference TRBV7-6 and TRBJ2-7, is GAGVSQSPRYKVTKRGQDVALRCDPISGHVSLYWYRQALGQGPEFLTYFNYEAQQDKSGLPNDRFSAERPEGSISTLTIQRTEQRDSAMYRCASSLEQGVSYEQYFGPGTRLTVT.

This clone has only one observation. The genes are TRBV4-2 and TRBJ2-1; D remains ambiguous. The CDR3 consists of 14 residues. CDR1 and CDR2 from the germline V gene are LGHNA and YNFKEQ. V was trimmed by 4 bases and J by 9 bases, leaving 16 bases between them. CDR3 nucleotide sequence: TGTGCCAGCAGCCCAAGCACTGACCTTGCTGAGCAGTTCTTC. Translated, it gives CASSPSTDLAEQFF.

The gene calls are TRBV10-3 and TRBJ1-1; a weak D match, TRBD1 (5 bases). The CDR3 has 13 amino acids. Germline V gene data show CDR1 as ENHRY and CDR2 as SYGVKD. Trimming took off 0 bases at V and 11 bases at J, with 13 bases between the two ends. CDR3 nucleotides: TGTGCCATCAGTGAGTCTATCGGACATTCCGCTTTCTTT. It specifies CAISESIGHSAFF.

The chain employs TRBV27 and TRBJ1-6; D ambiguous. Trimming removed 1 base at V and 8 bases at J, with 6 bases between. CDR3 length: 13 amino acids. Germline V gene sequence: CDR1 MNHEY, CDR2 SMNVEV (reference sequence). CDR3 loop: CASSLFSYSPLHF. The CDR3, as DNA: TGTGCCAGCAGTTTATTCAGTTATTCACCCCTCCACTTT.

The chain has TRBV5-1 and TRBJ1-2; D ambiguous. CDR1 and CDR2 (germline): SGHRS, YFSETQ. V dropped 1 base and J dropped 0 bases, with 7 bases sitting between them. The CDR3 length is 14 residues. This CDR3 reads CASSLTGANYGYTF. CDR3 coding DNA: TGCGCCAGCAGCTTGACGGGAGCTAACTATGGCTACACCTTC.

The chain links TRBV13 to TRBJ1-1; the D is unclear. Per germline, CDR1 PRHDT and CDR2 FYEKMQ (reference sequence). CDR3 size: 13 residues. Trimming took 0 bases from V and 2 from J, leaving 4 bases between them. CDR3 coding DNA: TGTGCCAGCAGCTTAGGGGCAAACACTGAAGCTTTCTTT. Amino acid sequence: CASSLGANTEAFF.

This chain joins TRBV6-5 and TRBJ2-1, with TRBD2 matching over 7 bases. Germline V gene sequence: CDR1 MNHEY, CDR2 SVGAGI. V gave up 8 bases and J gave up 10 bases; unmatched junction bases: 5. CDR3 length equals 11 residues. The CDR3 loop reads CASAGSGEQFF. DNA of the CDR3: TGTGCCAGCGCTGGTAGCGGGGAGCAGTTCTTC.

The gene calls are TRBV4-1 and TRBJ1-5; D unresolved. Trimming took off 4 bases at V and 5 bases at J, with 15 bases between the two ends. Germline CDR1 and CDR2: MGHRA and YSYEKL. This CDR3 has 15 amino acids. The CDR3 DNA reads as TGCGCCAGCAGCCTCCAGCAAGATCAACATCAGCCCCAGCATTTT. It translates to CASSLQQDQHQPQHF.

The J gene is TRBJ2-7, the V gene TRBV14; 7 bases map to TRBD1. Germline lookup yields CDR1 SGHDN and CDR2 FVKESK. The CDR3 is made up of 19 amino acids. Trimming took 4 bases from V and 4 from J; bases not matched to a gene: 22. CDR3 loop: CASSRLLRDSREVPYEQYF. DNA of the CDR3: TGTGCCAGCAGCCGTCTACTCCGGGACAGTCGTGAAGTCCCTTACGAGCAGTACTTC.

The V call is TRBV7-9, the J call TRBJ2-7; weak D call: TRBD1 (6 bases). The CDR3 length is 14 residues. The germline V gene has CDR1 SEHNR and CDR2 FQNEAQ (reference sequence). Trimming cost V 5 bases and J 4 bases, with 15 bases left between them. The CDR3 region has the DNA TGTGCCAGCAGCCACCGGGACAACAGGTACGAGCAGTACTTC. This translates into CASSHRDNRYEQYF.

This chain connects TRBV12-5 to TRBJ2-3; tentatively, D is TRBD2 (5 bases). Germline V gives CDR1 LGHNT, CDR2 FRNRAP. The ends were cut back, 0 bases at V and 2 bases at J, with 9 bases in the middle. This CDR3 contains 15 residues. The CDR3 spells CASGLVDYATDTQYF. For the CDR3, the DNA is TGTGCTAGTGGTTTGGTAGACTACGCCACAGATACGCAGTATTTT. The variable domain in full, completed from reference TRBV12-5 and TRBJ2-3, reads DARVTQTPRHKVTEMGQEVTMRCQPILGHNTVFWYRQTMMQGLELLAYFRNRAPLDDSGMPKDRFSAEMPDATLATLKIQPSEPRDSAVYFCASGLVDYATDTQYFGPGTRLTVL.

The V and J genes are TRBV29-1 and TRBJ1-1; TRBD1 agrees at 8 bases. Germline V gene data show CDR1 as SQVTM and CDR2 as ANQGSEA. There are 14 residues in the CDR3. V dropped 5 bases and J dropped 0; count of bases not matched to a gene: 5. The CDR3 is CSVRQGRMNTEAFF. DNA for the CDR3: TGCAGCGTTCGACAGGGGAGAATGAACACTGAAGCTTTCTTT. Filled out from reference TRBV29-1 and TRBJ1-1, the complete variable domain reads SAVISQKPSRDICQRGTSLTIQCQVDSQVTMMFWYRQQPGQSLTLIATANQGSEATYESGFVIDKFPISRPNLTFSTLTVSNMSPEDSSIYLCSVRQGRMNTEAFFGQGTRLTVV.

The V gene is TRBV7-9, the J gene TRBJ1-1; maybe TRBD1 (6 bases). Trimming shortened V by 5 bases and J by 7 bases, and 11 bases separated the two germline ends. CDR3 length equals 12 residues. The germline gives CDR1 SEHNR, CDR2 FQNEAQ (reference sequence). The CDR3 DNA reads TGTGCCAGCAGCCCGGGGGGCAATGAAGCTTTCTTT. Translating it yields CASSPGGNEAFF.

As concerns this clone: At one end the junction does not follow the germline gene, possibly because of a read error. The gene calls are TRBV7-7 and TRBJ2-2; D is undetermined. The length of the CDR3 is 16 residues. CDR1 and CDR2 from the germline V gene are SSHAT and FNYEAQ (reference sequence). This CDR3 reads CASSPSSSRNTGELFF. In DNA form, the CDR3 reads TGTGCTAGCAGTCCATCCTCCTCTAGGAACACCGGGGAGCTGTTTTTT.